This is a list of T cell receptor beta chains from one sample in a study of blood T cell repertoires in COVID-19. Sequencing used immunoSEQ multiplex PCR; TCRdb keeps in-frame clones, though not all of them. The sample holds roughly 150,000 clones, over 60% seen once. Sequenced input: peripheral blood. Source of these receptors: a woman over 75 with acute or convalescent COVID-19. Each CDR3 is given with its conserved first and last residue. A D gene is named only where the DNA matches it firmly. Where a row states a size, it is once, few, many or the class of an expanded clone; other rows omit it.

cdr3_aa: CASSMGGGSYEQYF
cdr3_nt: TGTGCCAGTAGTATGGGGGGTGGAAGCTACGAGCAGTACTTC
clone_size: -
d_call: -
j_call: TRBJ2-7
v_call: TRBV19

cdr3_aa: CASSSSTGRSGELFF
cdr3_nt: TGTGCCAGCAGCTCCTCGACAGGTCGGTCCGGGGAGCTGTTTTTT
clone_size: few
d_call: -
j_call: TRBJ2-2
v_call: TRBV7-3

cdr3_aa: CASSLVDRGLNYGYTF
cdr3_nt: TGTGCCAGCAGCTTGGTTGACAGGGGCCTTAACTATGGCTACACCTTC
clone_size: -
d_call: TRBD1
j_call: TRBJ1-2
v_call: TRBV5-4

cdr3_aa: CASSWGLAGAESSYEQYF
cdr3_nt: TGTGCCAGCAGCTGGGGACTAGCGGGAGCCGAAAGCTCCTACGAGCAGTACTTC
clone_size: -
d_call: TRBD2
j_call: TRBJ2-7
v_call: TRBV13

cdr3_aa: CASSYSMADSGSFNYGYTF
cdr3_nt: TGTGCCAGCAGTTACTCGATGGCGGACAGTGGATCCTTTAACTATGGCTACACCTTC
clone_size: -
d_call: -
j_call: TRBJ1-2
v_call: TRBV6-2/TRBV6-3

cdr3_aa: CASSDPYRGTPGETQYF
cdr3_nt: TGTGCCAGCAGTGATCCATACCGCGGAACCCCGGGGGAGACCCAGTACTTC
clone_size: -
d_call: -
j_call: TRBJ2-5
v_call: TRBV25-1

cdr3_aa: CASSLAINTGELFF
cdr3_nt: TGTGCCAGCAGCTTGGCAATTAACACCGGGGAGCTGTTTTTT
clone_size: -
d_call: -
j_call: TRBJ2-2
v_call: TRBV7-9

cdr3_aa: CASSSAGTSGKYEQYF
cdr3_nt: TGTGCCAGCAGCTCCGCCGGGACTAGCGGGAAATACGAGCAGTACTTC
clone_size: -
d_call: TRBD2
j_call: TRBJ2-7
v_call: TRBV5-6

cdr3_aa: CASSATSAHYEQYF
cdr3_nt: TGTGCCAGCAGCGCAACTAGCGCACACTACGAGCAGTACTTC
clone_size: once
d_call: TRBD2
j_call: TRBJ2-7
v_call: TRBV3-1/TRBV3-2

cdr3_aa: CASSGDRGKRSNQPQHF
cdr3_nt: TGTGCCAGCAGTGGTGACAGGGGAAAACGCAGCAATCAGCCCCAGCATTTT
clone_size: -
d_call: TRBD1
j_call: TRBJ1-5
v_call: TRBV6-2/TRBV6-3

cdr3_aa: CASSHKSSGGHGTGELFF
cdr3_nt: TGCGCCAGCAGCCATAAATCTAGCGGGGGACATGGTACCGGGGAGCTGTTTTTT
clone_size: -
d_call: TRBD2
j_call: TRBJ2-2
v_call: TRBV5-1

cdr3_aa: CASSFEVGAQGNEQFF
cdr3_nt: TGTGCCAGCAGCTTCGAGGTGGGGGCGCAAGGCAATGAGCAGTTCTTC
clone_size: -
d_call: -
j_call: TRBJ2-1
v_call: TRBV7-8

cdr3_aa: CAISESTAGGPSEQFF
cdr3_nt: TGTGCCATCAGTGAGTCGACAGCGGGAGGGCCGAGTGAGCAGTTCTTC
clone_size: -
d_call: TRBD2
j_call: TRBJ2-1
v_call: TRBV10-3

cdr3_aa: CASSAIGAGNEKLFF
cdr3_nt: TGTGCCAGCAGCGCCATTGGGGCTGGTAATGAAAAACTGTTTTTT
clone_size: once
d_call: -
j_call: TRBJ1-4
v_call: TRBV6-6

cdr3_aa: CASSLSTGAGASLGYTF
cdr3_nt: TGTGCCAGCAGTTTATCTACTGGGGCAGGGGCGTCACTAGGCTACACCTTC
clone_size: once
d_call: -
j_call: TRBJ1-2
v_call: TRBV28

cdr3_aa: CASSYRDREVNEQFF
cdr3_nt: TGTGCCAGCAGTTACCGGGACAGGGAGGTGAATGAGCAGTTCTTC
clone_size: -
d_call: TRBD1
j_call: TRBJ2-1
v_call: TRBV6-5

cdr3_aa: CASSPTATRVPGELFF
cdr3_nt: TGTGCCAGCAGTCCCACGGCCACACGGGTCCCCGGGGAGCTGTTTTTT
clone_size: -
d_call: -
j_call: TRBJ2-2
v_call: TRBV9

cdr3_aa: CASSSPWEGLGVNEQFF
cdr3_nt: TGTGCCAGCAGCTCCCCTTGGGAGGGACTAGGGGTCAATGAGCAGTTCTTC
clone_size: -
d_call: TRBD2
j_call: TRBJ2-1
v_call: TRBV7-9

cdr3_aa: CASSLAGTGNYGYTF
cdr3_nt: TGTGCCAGCAGCTTAGCCGGGACAGGCAACTATGGCTACACCTTC
clone_size: -
d_call: TRBD1
j_call: TRBJ1-2
v_call: TRBV7-8

cdr3_aa: CASSLGTARSGNTIYF
cdr3_nt: TGTGCCAGCAGCTTAGGTACAGCCCGCTCTGGAAACACCATATATTTT
clone_size: -
d_call: -
j_call: TRBJ1-3
v_call: TRBV7-6

cdr3_aa: CACGKEGGYTF
cdr3_nt: TGTGCCTGCGGAAAAGAGGGAGGCTACACCTTC
clone_size: -
d_call: -
j_call: TRBJ1-2
v_call: TRBV30

cdr3_aa: CASSILKWYGYTF
cdr3_nt: TGTGCCAGTAGTATACTAAAGTGGTATGGCTACACCTTC
clone_size: -
d_call: -
j_call: TRBJ1-2
v_call: TRBV19